What follows describes a single T cell receptor (beta chain). Using its own MiXCR run on the 5' RACE reads, TCRdb lists one record per CDR3 protein. Seen here are about 110,000 distinct CDR3 sequences, 18% observed once, and the top ten hold roughly 6%. Germline trimming cut 4 bases from V and 4 bases from J; bases unmatched to any gene: 5. The CDR3 spans 15 residues. Germline V gene lookup returns CDR1 SGHRS and CDR2 YFSETQ. The sample is drawn from a study of T-cell memory formation after mild COVID-19. Study background: For the most part, TCR clusters were specific to one donor.

J is TRBJ2-6 and V is TRBV5-1; 7 bases agree with TRBD1. Sequencing used PBMCs or a T cell subset sorted from them (not recorded which). The TCR comes from a man between 18 and 35 years old who had mild COVID-19 (a few samples of this study predate the infection). Cell type and time point are not known. CDR3 sequence: CASSATGNGANVLTF. The CDR3 region has the DNA TGCGCCAGCAGCGCGACAGGGAACGGGGCCAACGTCCTGACTTTC.